The 30 T cell receptor beta chains in this list originate from one sample, sequenced in a study of blood T cell repertoires in COVID-19. The assay was immunoSEQ multiplex PCR, and TCRdb's table has in-frame clones only and misses some. The profile shows about 160,000 clones, 82% of them singletons. The sequenced sample was peripheral blood. The origin of the receptors is a woman in her thirties or forties with COVID-19, enrolled during active disease.

This clone was picked up one time. The gene calls are TRBV3-1 (or the pseudogene TRBV3-2) and TRBJ2-2; TRBD1 is a possible D gene (5 bases). The CDR3 length is 15 residues. Trimming took off 4 bases at V and 2 bases at J, with 11 bases between the two ends. Germline V CDR1 and CDR2: LGHDT, YNNKEL (reference sequence). The CDR3 sequence is CASSLFQGNTGELFF. The DNA for the CDR3 is TGTGCCAGCAGCCTCTTTCAGGGAAACACCGGGGAGCTGTTTTTT.

The J gene is TRBJ1-4, the V gene TRBV7-2; D not certain. Germline V gene lookup returns CDR1 SGHTA and CDR2 FQGNSA. This CDR3 has 16 amino acids. V was cut by 1 base and J by 0 bases, with 9 bases left in between. The chain's CDR3 is CASSLGWGATNEKLFF. In nucleotides, the CDR3 is TGTGCCAGCAGCTTAGGGTGGGGAGCAACTAATGAAAAACTGTTTTTT. Full variable domain (remainder filled in from reference TRBV7-2 and TRBJ1-4): GAGVSQSPSNKVTEKGKDVELRCDPISGHTALYWYRQSLGQGLEFLIYFQGNSAPDKSGLPSDRFSAERTGGSVSTLTIQRTQQEDSAVYLCASSLGWGATNEKLFFGSGTQLSVL.

The chain has TRBV5-1 and TRBJ1-1; 8 bases match TRBD1. The germline gives CDR1 SGHRS, CDR2 YFSETQ. The V and J ends lost 6 bases and 7 bases, in that order; junction bases with no gene match: 11. This CDR3 is built from 14 residues. CDR3 loop: CASNAAGGTGEAFF. CDR3 DNA sequence: TGCGCCAGCAACGCGGCAGGGGGCACAGGTGAAGCTTTCTTT. Looking up the rest from reference TRBV5-1 and TRBJ1-1 gives the full variable domain: KAGVTQTPRYLIKTRGQQVTLSCSPISGHRSVSWYQQTPGQGLQFLFEYFSETQRNKGNFPGRFSGRQFSNSRSEMNVSTLELGDSALYLCASNAAGGTGEAFFGQGTRLTVV.

This clone has just a few counts. The chain recombines TRBV14 with TRBJ1-2; D call uncertain. The germline V gene encodes CDR1 SGHDN and CDR2 FVKESK. V lost 4 bases and J lost 12, with 21 bases in between. The CDR3 has 14 residues. CDR3 sequence: CASSPSVFGVGHTF. The CDR3 nucleotides read TGTGCCAGCAGCCCCTCCGTGTTCGGGGTAGGACACACCTTC. Variable domain in full (rest from reference TRBV14 and TRBJ1-2): EAGVTQFPSHSVIEKGQTVTLRCDPISGHDNLYWYRRVMGKEIKFLLHFVKESKQDESGMPNNRFLAERTGGTYSTLKVQPAELEDSGVYFCASSPSVFGVGHTFGSGTRLTVV.

This clone was seen only a few times. The chain recombines TRBV10-3 with TRBJ1-5; D not resolved. The CDR3 contains 14 residues. Germline V gene data show CDR1 as ENHRY and CDR2 as SYGVKD. The ends were cut back, 8 bases at V and 3 bases at J, with 14 bases in the middle. The CDR3, as DNA: TGTGCCATCGGAGGGCTGAAATCCAATCAGCCCCAGCATTTT. Translated: CAIGGLKSNQPQHF.

The chain is built from TRBV19 and TRBJ2-6; weak D call: TRBD1 (5 bases). Between the trimmed V and J ends, which lost 2 bases and 0 bases, there was a span of 5 bases. CDR3 length equals 15 residues. Germline CDR1 and CDR2: LNHDA and SQIVND (reference sequence). CDR3 in amino acids: CASSIRGSGANVLTF. The CDR3 bases are TGTGCCAGTAGTATAAGGGGCTCTGGGGCCAACGTCCTGACTTTC. The full variable domain, in which reference TRBV19 and TRBJ2-6 provide the parts outside the CDR3, is DGGITQSPKYLFRKEGQNVTLSCEQNLNHDAMYWYRQDPGQGLRLIYYSQIVNDFQKGDIAEGYSVSREKKESFPLTVTSAQKNPTAFYLCASSIRGSGANVLTFGAGSRLTVL.

The V call is TRBV2, the J call TRBJ2-3, with D possibly TRBD2 on 7 matching bases. CDR1 and CDR2 from the germline V gene are SNHLY and FYNNEI. The CDR3 spans 16 residues. The germline V and J ends were trimmed by 5 bases and 2 bases, with 17 bases remaining between them. CDR3 DNA sequence: TGTGCCAGCAGTACTCCTTTTGCGGGGGCCACAGATACGCAGTATTTT. This codes for CASSTPFAGATDTQYF.

The chain recombines TRBV11-2 with TRBJ2-1; maybe TRBD2 (6 bases). Germline loops: CDR1 SGHAT, CDR2 FQNNGV. Trimming left V 6 bases short and J 6 bases short, with 24 bases between. CDR3 length: 17 amino acids. In nucleotides, the CDR3 is TGTGCCAGCAGAAGGAGCTTAGGGGCTAGCGAGGGCAATGAGCAGTTCTTC. Translated: CASRRSLGASEGNEQFF.

The chain recombines TRBV30 with TRBJ2-7, with no clear D. The CDR3 is 12 residues long. Germline V gives CDR1 GTSNPN, CDR2 SVGIG (reference sequence). The V gene lost 0 bases and the J gene lost 10 bases, with 13 bases spanning the gap. CDR3 sequence (DNA): TGTGCCTGGAGTGTACGACCGCGGAAACAGTACTTC. Encoded protein: CAWSVRPRKQYF. The full variable domain, with the rest looked up from reference TRBV30 and TRBJ2-7, is SQTIHQWPATLVQPVGSPLSLECTVEGTSNPNLYWYRQAAGRGLQLLFYSVGIGQISSEVPQNLSASRPQDRQFILSSKKLLLSDSGFYLCAWSVRPRKQYFGPGTRLTVT.

The chain links TRBV6-1 to TRBJ2-3; no definite D call. V dropped 2 bases and J dropped 2 bases, with 11 bases sitting between them. Germline lookup yields CDR1 MNHNS and CDR2 SASEGT. The CDR3 extends over 15 amino acids. The CDR3 sequence: CASSEYQRPTDTQYF. CDR3 DNA sequence: TGTGCCAGCAGTGAATATCAGCGACCCACAGATACGCAGTATTTT.

The chain employs TRBV28 and TRBJ1-2, with D possibly matching TRBD1 (6 bases). Germline assignment: CDR1 MDHEN and CDR2 SYDVKM. Trimming stripped 7 bases from V and 8 bases from J, with 17 bases between. The CDR3 has 13 amino acids. The CDR3 DNA sequence: TGTGCCAGCAACTCGGCGGGGGCTTGGGGCTACACCTTC. It translates to CASNSAGAWGYTF.

This sequence joins TRBV29-1 and TRBJ1-2, with TRBD1 matching 7 bases. Germline V gives CDR1 SQVTM, CDR2 ANQGSEA. Trimming took 6 bases from V and 8 from J; bases not matched to a gene: 6. The CDR3 loop spans 11 amino acids. CDR3 DNA: TGCAGCGTCGACAGGGTGGGAGGCTACACCTTC. Its translation: CSVDRVGGYTF.

The chain employs TRBV5-1 and TRBJ2-5; 10 nucleotides agree with TRBD2. V was clipped by 4 bases and J by 3 bases; unmatched bases: 3. The CDR3 loop spans 14 amino acids. The germline gives CDR1 SGHRS, CDR2 YFSETQ. In nucleotides, the CDR3 is TGCGCCAGCAGCCGCGGACTAGCGGAAGAGACCCAGTACTTC. Translation gives CASSRGLAEETQYF.

The chain joins TRBV19 to TRBJ2-2, with a weak D call TRBD2 (5 bases). The CDR3 has 14 residues. The germline CDR1 and CDR2 sequences are LNHDA and SQIVND (reference sequence). V was cut by 8 bases and J by 2 bases, with 12 bases left in between. CDR3 sequence (DNA): TGTGCCAGTTTGGAGGCCGTTAACACCGGGGAGCTGTTTTTT. Translating gives CASLEAVNTGELFF.

V gene TRBV5-1 combines with J gene TRBJ2-5; 9 nucleotides agree with TRBD2. The germline CDR1 and CDR2 sequences are SGHRS and YFSETQ. V was pared by 1 base and J by 1 base, with 11 bases of the junction left unmatched. The CDR3 runs 18 residues. CDR3 protein: CASSLRSGRPQTQETQYF. CDR3 DNA: TGCGCCAGCAGCTTGAGAAGCGGGAGGCCCCAAACCCAAGAGACCCAGTACTTC.

The rearrangement joins TRBV2 to TRBJ1-2, with D possibly matching TRBD1 (6 bases). Trimming took off 8 bases at V and 0 bases at J, with 13 bases between the two ends. There are 14 residues in the CDR3. Germline assignment: CDR1 SNHLY and CDR2 FYNNEI. Here the CDR3 DNA reads TGTGCCAGCTTCCCGGGACACTCTAACTATGGCTACACCTTC. This translates into CASFPGHSNYGYTF.

This chain uses TRBV11-2 with TRBJ2-2; 7 bases align to TRBD2. CDR1 SGHAT and CDR2 FQNNGV come from the germline V gene. The V gene end was trimmed by 5 bases and the J gene end by 6 bases; junction bases not matched to a gene: 6. The CDR3 consists of 14 residues. CDR3 DNA: TGTGCCAGCAGCCCATCCACTAGCGCCGGGGAGCTGTTTTTT. It codes for CASSPSTSAGELFF.

This chain joins TRBV6-5 and TRBJ2-5, with TRBD1 matching 9 bases. The trim removed 5 bases at V and 5 bases at J, leaving 6 bases unmatched. CDR1 is MNHEY and CDR2 is SVGAGI in the germline V gene. The length of the CDR3 is 14 residues. DNA of the CDR3: TGTGCCAGCAGTCAACAGGGGGCGCTTGAGACCCAGTACTTC. Its protein is CASSQQGALETQYF.

CDR3 coding DNA: TGTGCCAGAAGCCTAGATGCAACTAATGAAAAACTGTTTTTT. It translates to CARSLDATNEKLFF. The V call is TRBV5-3, the J call TRBJ1-4; unclear D gene. TRBV5-3 is identified as an open reading frame with a role that is uncertain. V was trimmed by 4 bases and J by 0 bases, leaving 7 bases between them. This CDR3 is 14 amino acids long.

V is TRBV7-9 and J is TRBJ2-4; 8 bases align to TRBD1. The CDR3 is 17 amino acids. Trimming took 3 bases from V and 2 from J; bases not matched to a gene: 9. CDR1 SEHNR and CDR2 FQNEAQ come from the germline V gene (reference sequence). In DNA form, the CDR3 reads TGTGCCAGCAGCTTGTCGGCCAGGGGGCCGTCCAAAAACATTCAGTACTTC. Translated: CASSLSARGPSKNIQYF.

This clone has a single count. The chain joins TRBV7-9 to TRBJ1-4; no definite D call. This CDR3 is 16 amino acids long. The V end lost 2 bases, the J end lost 0 bases, and 10 bases lay between the germline ends. Per germline, CDR1 SEHNR and CDR2 FQNEAQ (reference sequence). CDR3 region: CASSLLSAPTNEKLFF. The CDR3 DNA is TGTGCCAGCAGCTTACTGAGTGCTCCAACTAATGAAAAACTGTTTTTT.

The chain carries TRBV7-2 and TRBJ1-4; no firm D call. The V gene lost 4 bases and the J gene lost 10 bases, with 19 bases spanning the gap. The germline CDR1 and CDR2 sequences are SGHTA and FQGNSA. The CDR3 sequence is 15 residues long. CDR3 sequence reads: CASSSSGIYLGKLFF. The CDR3 region has the DNA TGTGCCAGCAGCTCCTCCGGGATCTACCTCGGAAAACTGTTTTTT. Variable domain in full (rest from reference TRBV7-2 and TRBJ1-4): GAGVSQSPSNKVTEKGKDVELRCDPISGHTALYWYRQSLGQGLEFLIYFQGNSAPDKSGLPSDRFSAERTGGSVSTLTIQRTQQEDSAVYLCASSSSGIYLGKLFFGSGTQLSVL.

The chain uses TRBV15 and TRBJ1-2; 8 bases line up with TRBD1. V gave up 1 base and J gave up 6 bases; unmatched junction bases: 4. Germline V gene data show CDR1 as LNHNV and CDR2 as YYDKDF (reference sequence). CDR3 length equals 14 residues. The CDR3 coding sequence is TGTGCCACCAGCAGAGTTCGACAGGGGAATGGCTACACCTTC. Its translation is CATSRVRQGNGYTF.

The CDR3: CASSSNSGGAGKTQYF. The CDR3 DNA follows: TGTGCCAGCAGTTCAAATAGCGGGGGGGCTGGAAAGACCCAGTACTTC. The genes are TRBV27 and TRBJ2-5, with 11 bases identical to TRBD2. The length of the CDR3 is 16 residues. Looked up from germline, CDR1 is MNHEY and CDR2 is SMNVEV (reference sequence). V trimming: 4 bases; J trimming: 6 bases; junction bases outside the gene matches: 10.

V gene TRBV2 combines with J gene TRBJ2-5; 10 nucleotides agree with TRBD2. The V gene end was trimmed by 10 bases and the J gene end by 4 bases; junction bases not matched to a gene: 15. The CDR3 is made up of 16 amino acids. The V gene's germline CDR1 is SNHLY and CDR2 FYNNEI. The CDR3 region is CAIMRLGSGRLETQYF. The CDR3 nucleotides read TGTGCCATCATGAGGTTAGGTAGCGGGAGGTTAGAGACCCAGTACTTC.

By sample share, this clone is medium-sized. The chain has TRBV7-3 and TRBJ1-5; 9 nucleotides align to TRBD1. V was pared by 4 bases and J by 2 bases, with 0 bases of the junction left unmatched. The CDR3 totals 14 residues. Looked up from germline, CDR1 is SGHTA and CDR2 is FQGTGA. The CDR3 loop is CASSWTGGNQPQHF. The CDR3 nucleotides read TGTGCCAGCAGCTGGACAGGGGGCAATCAGCCCCAGCATTTT. The full variable domain, in which reference TRBV7-3 and TRBJ1-5 provide the parts outside the CDR3, is GAGVSQTPSNKVTEKGKYVELRCDPISGHTALYWYRQSLGQGPEFLIYFQGTGAADDSGLPNDRFFAVRPEGSVSTLKIQRTERGDSAVYLCASSWTGGNQPQHFGDGTRLSIL.

This clone counts as medium-sized. The CDR3 reads CASSPGLWLSNYGYTF. Here the CDR3 DNA reads TGCGCCAGCAGCCCAGGGTTGTGGTTGTCTAACTATGGCTACACCTTC. The V and J genes are TRBV4-1 and TRBJ1-2; tentative D call: TRBD1 (5 bases). The CDR3 loop spans 16 amino acids. Germline CDR1 is MGHRA and CDR2 is YSYEKL. V dropped 4 bases and J dropped 0 bases, with 15 bases sitting between them.

A note on this clone: A junction boundary mismatches the germline segment, possibly from a read error. The chain uses TRBV18 and TRBJ2-3; the match to TRBD1 covers 8 bases. Germline V gives CDR1 KGHSH, CDR2 LQKENI. This CDR3 comprises 15 residues. The CDR3 spells CASSGQGAGTDTQYF. CDR3 sequence (DNA): TGTGCCAGCTCAGGTCAGGGGGCAGGCACAGATACGCAGTACTTT.

The J gene is TRBJ2-1, the V gene TRBV7-9, with unresolved D. The CDR3 loop spans 12 amino acids. CDR1 and CDR2 (germline): SEHNR, FQNEAQ (reference sequence). The V gene lost 2 bases and the J gene lost 7 bases, with 6 bases spanning the gap. CDR3 bases: TGTGCCAGCAGCTTATCCAAAAATGAGCAGTTCTTC. This codes for CASSLSKNEQFF.

In nucleotides, the CDR3 is TGTGCCAGCAGCGTTGGGACAGGGAATTCACCCCTCCACTTT. Translated, it gives CASSVGTGNSPLHF. The rearrangement uses TRBV9 and TRBJ1-6; the match to TRBD1 covers 9 bases. This CDR3 has 14 residues. V dropped 2 bases and J dropped 7; count of bases not matched to a gene: 1. CDR1 and CDR2 from the germline V gene are SGDLS and YYNGEE. The full variable domain, in which reference TRBV9 and TRBJ1-6 provide the parts outside the CDR3, is DSGVTQTPKHLITATGQRVTLRCSPRSGDLSVYWYQQSLDQGLQFLIQYYNGEERAKGNILERFSAQQFPDLHSELNLSSLELGDSALYFCASSVGTGNSPLHFGNGTRLTVT.